The next 5 T cell receptor beta chains were all read from a single sample in a study of CD8 T cells in Susac syndrome (dated by TCRdb to the late 2010s). Libraries were built with the immunoSEQ multiplex PCR assay. RNA was extracted using the RNeasy kit, and roughly 0.45 to 1 microgram was reverse transcribed with random hexamers. Using fastp at Q25 and MiXCR, TCRdb reprocessed the public reads and kept productive beta chains. Rows with a matching CDR3 protein are joined into one entry that keeps the most common DNA and genes. This sample comprises 150,000 to 200,000 distinct CDR3 sequences, around 96% of them detected only once. 0.15% to 0.2% of the sample belongs to the ten largest clones. Sequencing was carried out using CD8+ T cells from PBMCs. The receptors shown here come from a human donor with multiple sclerosis.

Details on this clonotype: Compared with germline, one end of the junction differs, possibly owing to a read error. The rearrangement joins TRBV6-6 to TRBJ1-1; 9 bases agree with TRBD1. The germline gives CDR1 MNHNY, CDR2 SVGAGI (reference sequence). CDR3 size: 15 residues. DNA of the CDR3: TGTGCCAGCAGTCACTCACAGGGGGCAGTAACTGAAGCTTTCTTT. Residues: CASSHSQGAVTEAFF.

The V call is TRBV2, the J call TRBJ2-5; no clear D gene. Germline lookup yields CDR1 SNHLY and CDR2 FYNNEI. V dropped 7 bases and J dropped 4 bases, with 10 bases sitting between them. The CDR3 extends over 12 amino acids. For the CDR3, the DNA is TGTGCCAGCACCCAAGGTGGAGAGACCCAGTACTTC. Protein product: CASTQGGETQYF.

This clonotype showed up just once. This CDR3 reads CASSSGDQPQHF. Here the CDR3 DNA reads TGTGCCAGCAGCTCCGGGGATCAGCCCCAGCATTTT. V is TRBV13 and J is TRBJ1-5; D is ambiguous. CDR1 and CDR2 from the germline V gene are PRHDT and FYEKMQ (reference sequence). Trimming stripped 4 bases from V and 5 bases from J, with 6 bases between. CDR3 length equals 12 residues.

This sequence joins TRBV13 and TRBJ2-3; no reliable D call. The germline gives CDR1 PRHDT, CDR2 FYEKMQ (reference sequence). This CDR3 spans 13 amino acids. The V and J ends lost 4 bases and 0 bases respectively, with 5 bases between them. As DNA, the CDR3 is TGTGCCAGCAGCTCCCCTAGCACAGATACGCAGTATTTT. Translation gives CASSSPSTDTQYF.

The chain employs TRBV27 and TRBJ2-1; D possibly matches TRBD1 or TRBD2 (5 bases each). The CDR3 covers 13 residues. The germline V gene has CDR1 MNHEY and CDR2 SMNVEV (reference sequence). Trimming shortened V by 5 bases and J by 8 bases, and 13 bases separated the two germline ends. The CDR3 is CASSKRQRDEQFF. CDR3 nucleotide sequence: TGTGCCAGCAGTAAAAGACAGAGGGATGAGCAGTTCTTC.